This TCR beta chain appears in the sequencing data of a study of blood T cell repertoires in COVID-19. About the study: COVID-19 samples, acute and convalescent, were from the United States, Italy and Spain.

This clone was counted at least ten times. Profiled with immunoSEQ multiplex PCR; TCRdb holds only in-frame clones, not every one. This sample has roughly 110,000 clones, with about three quarters found just once. V was shortened by 3 bases and J by 4 bases, with 10 bases between the two germline ends. The CDR3 consists of 13 residues. The V gene's germline CDR1 is SGHDN and CDR2 FVKESK. Sequencing input: peripheral blood. The chain joins TRBV14 to TRBJ2-7; TRBD2 might be the D (5 bases). This receptor was identified in a man in his 70s with acute or convalescent COVID-19. The CDR3 here is CASSQLRGYEQYF. The CDR3 DNA reads TGTGCCAGCAGCCAGCTACGGGGATACGAGCAGTACTTC.